These T cell receptor beta chains were read from a single sample in a study of blood T cell repertoires in COVID-19. Sequencing was performed with immunoSEQ multiplex PCR; in TCRdb, only in-frame clones are kept and a portion is missing. The data contain 43,000 or so clones, 90% of them singletons. The sequenced sample was peripheral blood. These receptors were collected from a human donor in a cohort sampled during active COVID-19. Each CDR3 is given without its conserved first and last residue. Fields, in order: V gene, CDR3 protein.

>TRBV7-2
ASSLENRFMAEAF
>TRBV6-5
ASSPRFSGANVLT
>TRBV11-3
ASSLGGQQETQY
>TRBV24-1
ATSDRRSTGGYGYT
>TRBV7-2
ASSLGTSRNEQF
>TRBV19
ASSRVLQSLAPYEQY
>TRBV4-2
ASSQEGGREPQH
>TRBV7-9
ASSPSPYNREVNTEAF
>TRBV4-2
ASSQELGTGGHEQY
>TRBV9
ASSVRQGEGTDTQY
>TRBV18
ASSPQPVPYEQY
>TRBV14
ASSQGRGATNEKLF
>TRBV7-2
ASSSQRLEQY
>TRBV7-8
ASSLGRRGNTIY
>TRBV19
ASSIEGGYT
>TRBV5-1
ASSRLSGGAFDTQY
>TRBV6-2/TRBV6-3
ASSTNRGDRYGYT
>TRBV29-1
SAKTGYGYT
>TRBV6-5
ASRVSSYNSPLH
>TRBV7-9
ASSLGTGFLATYNEQF
>TRBV18
ASSPLKGGNEQF
>TRBV7-2
ASSSRLAGGLGETQY
>TRBV27
ASSFSRTGEYEQY
>TRBV18
ASSLEETQY
>TRBV7-2
ASSLGRRGRLETQY
>TRBV7-3
ASSRQGAYNEQF
>TRBV29-1
SVVVGYNEQF
>TRBV4-3
ASSQVGGRTGEQY
>TRBV18
ASSPGQTNYGYT
>TRBV7-9
ASSLDRSPKETQY
>TRBV11-2
ASSPNNLAGGLGEQF
>TRBV6-4
ASSSLPGTGELF
>TRBV9
ASSVDGGIYNEQF
>TRBV19
ASSLRFNEQF
>TRBV9
ASSVATLAGGSDTQY
>TRBV19
ASSTSDRNSYNEQF
>TRBV30
AWTFGGAAGNTIY
>TRBV3-1/TRBV3-2
ASSLSSTGDEKLF
>TRBV4-3
ASSQVRQGGYVYGYT
>TRBV27
ASSVSRGSPLH
>TRBV7-3
ASSSLSQGAEGSDNEQF
>TRBV4-2
ASSQELAGGSYEQY
>TRBV28
ASRTGDTYNSPLH
>TRBV21-1
ASTLNGDRTGFYNEQF
>TRBV27
ASSLSVLSSYNEQF
>TRBV3-1/TRBV3-2
ASSQGTSGYSYNEQF
>TRBV30
AWATGVNQPQH
>TRBV27
ASSRAAGITGELF
>TRBV6-1
ASSGGLAGPTDTQY
>TRBV28
ASSFAGQAYEQY
>TRBV6-6
ASSTKIQGGYT
>TRBV18
ASSPSNDVQTRYNEQF
>TRBV19
ASSIQGLGYEQY
>TRBV5-4
ASSLGGERNQPQH
>TRBV5-1
ASKLAGQETQY